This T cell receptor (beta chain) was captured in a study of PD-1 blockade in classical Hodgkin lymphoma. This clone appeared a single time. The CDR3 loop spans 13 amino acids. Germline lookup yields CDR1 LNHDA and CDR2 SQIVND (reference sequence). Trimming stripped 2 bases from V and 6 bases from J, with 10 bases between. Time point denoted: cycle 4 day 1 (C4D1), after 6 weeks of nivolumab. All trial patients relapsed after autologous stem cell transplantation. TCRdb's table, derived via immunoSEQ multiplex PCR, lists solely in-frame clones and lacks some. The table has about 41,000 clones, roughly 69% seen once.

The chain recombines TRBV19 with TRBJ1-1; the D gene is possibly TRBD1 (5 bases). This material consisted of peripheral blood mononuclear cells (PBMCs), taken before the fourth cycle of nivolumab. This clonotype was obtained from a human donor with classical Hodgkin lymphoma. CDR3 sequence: CASSIMKGSEAFF. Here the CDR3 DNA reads TGTGCCAGTAGTATAATGAAGGGGTCTGAAGCTTTCTTT. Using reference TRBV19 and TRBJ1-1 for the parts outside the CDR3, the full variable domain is DGGITQSPKYLFRKEGQNVTLSCEQNLNHDAMYWYRQDPGQGLRLIYYSQIVNDFQKGDIAEGYSVSREKKESFPLTVTSAQKNPTAFYLCASSIMKGSEAFFGQGTRLTVV.